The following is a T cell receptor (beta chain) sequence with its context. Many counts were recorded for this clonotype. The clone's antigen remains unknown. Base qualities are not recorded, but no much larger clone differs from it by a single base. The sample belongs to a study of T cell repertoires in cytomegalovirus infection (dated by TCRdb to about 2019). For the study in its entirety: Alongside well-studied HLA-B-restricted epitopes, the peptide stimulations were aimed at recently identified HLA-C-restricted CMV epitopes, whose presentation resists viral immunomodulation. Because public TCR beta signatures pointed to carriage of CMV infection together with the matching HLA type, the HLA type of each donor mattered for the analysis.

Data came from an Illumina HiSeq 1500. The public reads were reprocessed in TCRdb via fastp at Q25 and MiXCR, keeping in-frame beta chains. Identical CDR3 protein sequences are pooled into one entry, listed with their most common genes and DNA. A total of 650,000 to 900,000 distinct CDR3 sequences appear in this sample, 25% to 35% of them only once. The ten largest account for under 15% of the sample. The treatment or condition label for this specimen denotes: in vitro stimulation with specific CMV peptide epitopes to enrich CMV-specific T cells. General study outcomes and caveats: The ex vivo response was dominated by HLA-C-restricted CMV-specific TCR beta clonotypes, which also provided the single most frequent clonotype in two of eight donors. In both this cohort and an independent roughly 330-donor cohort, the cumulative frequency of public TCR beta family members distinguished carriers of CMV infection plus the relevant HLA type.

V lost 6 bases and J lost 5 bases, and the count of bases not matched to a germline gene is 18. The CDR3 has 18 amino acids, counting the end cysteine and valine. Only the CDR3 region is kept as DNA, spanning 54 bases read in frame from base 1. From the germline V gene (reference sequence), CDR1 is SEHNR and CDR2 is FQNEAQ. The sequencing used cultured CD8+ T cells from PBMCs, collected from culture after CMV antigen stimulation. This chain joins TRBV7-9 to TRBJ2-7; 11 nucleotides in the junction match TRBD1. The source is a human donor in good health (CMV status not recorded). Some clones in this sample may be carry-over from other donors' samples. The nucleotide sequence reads TGTGCCAGCAGTTCTAGGACAGGGGGCTACTCCTTCGGCGACGAGCAGTACGTC. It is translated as CASSSRTGGYSFGDEQYV.